This TCR beta chain was sequenced during a study of cytomegalovirus exposure and HLA in healthy donors. This clone showed up just a few times. Germline loops: CDR1 MDHEN, CDR2 SYDVKM. Losses at the gene ends were 3 bases for V and 1 base for J; bases not matched to a gene: 7. The CDR3 extends over 18 amino acids. PCR involved 60 Vbeta and 13 Jbeta primers. Produced via immunoSEQ multiplex PCR; TCRdb's table is partial and in-frame only. The sample lists roughly 110,000 clones; roughly 80% were seen once. The chain employs TRBV28 and TRBJ2-6; 9 bases map to TRBD1. The sequenced sample was PBMCs. This receptor was taken from a man younger than 40 in good health and CMV-seronegative. CDR3 region: CASSFSGQGWSGANVLTF. The CDR3 DNA follows: TGTGCCAGCAGTTTCTCGGGACAGGGATGGTCTGGGGCCAACGTCCTGACTTTC. The whole variable domain, filled in from reference TRBV28 and TRBJ2-6, reads DVKVTQSSRYLVKRTGEKVFLECVQDMDHENMFWYRQDPGLGLRLIYFSYDVKMKEKGDIPEGYSVSREKKERFSLILESASTNQTSMYLCASSFSGQGWSGANVLTFGAGSRLTVL.